This is a list of T cell receptor beta chains from one sample in a study of human T cells and chemical hapten exposure. Using its own MiXCR run on the reads, TCRdb lists one record per CDR3 protein. This table has more than 100,000 distinct CDR3 sequences, more than 8.5% appearing once. Sequencing was done on a sample of whole blood. These receptors all come from a human donor in good health. Some clones in this sample may be carry-over from other donors' samples. The CDR3 runs from the conserved cysteine through the conserved F or W. A D gene is named only where the DNA matches it firmly. The size field is filled for only some rows; it gives once, few, many or a size class.

NA	TRBV6-1	TRBD2	TRBJ2-1	CASSSTSGRADNEQFF	TGTGCCAGCAGTTCTACTAGCGGGAGGGCGGATAATGAGCAGTTCTTC
NA	TRBV29-1	NA	TRBJ2-3	CSVPGPWGGTDTQYF	TGCAGCGTACCCGGGCCGTGGGGCGGCACAGATACGCAGTATTTT
many	TRBV6-5	TRBD1	TRBJ1-1	CASSVGQGRTEAFF	TGTGCCAGCAGTGTAGGACAGGGAAGGACTGAAGCTTTCTTT
few	TRBV7-2	NA	TRBJ2-1	CASRIYSYNEQFF	TGTGCCAGCCGTATATACTCCTACAATGAGCAGTTCTTC
NA	TRBV7-8	NA	TRBJ1-1	CASSYPRGAYGDTEAFF	TGTGCCAGCAGCTACCCACGTGGGGCTTACGGAGACACTGAAGCTTTCTTT
few	TRBV20-1	TRBD1	TRBJ2-7	CSAAGTGVYEQYF	TGCAGTGCGGCCGGGACAGGGGTCTACGAGCAGTACTTC
few	TRBV12-3/TRBV12-4	NA	TRBJ1-5	CASSHSHSNQPQHF	TGTGCCAGCAGTCACAGTCATAGCAATCAGCCCCAGCATTTT
many	TRBV7-9	NA	TRBJ2-4	CASSLGLFLAKNIQYF	TGTGCCAGCAGCTTAGGGCTGTTTCTGGCCAAAAACATTCAGTACTTC
few	TRBV5-4	NA	TRBJ2-6	CASSLLFLRGSSGANVLTF	TGTGCCAGCAGCTTGTTGTTCTTAAGGGGGAGCTCTGGGGCCAACGTCCTGACTTTC
few	TRBV29-1	TRBD2	TRBJ2-1	CSVDRTSGGDAEQFF	TGCAGCGTTGACCGGACTAGCGGGGGGGATGCAGAGCAGTTCTTC
few	TRBV7-2	TRBD1	TRBJ1-6	CASSVGQGHNSPLHF	TGTGCCAGCAGCGTCGGACAGGGGCATAATTCACCCCTCCACTTT
few	TRBV19	TRBD1	TRBJ2-2	CASSWDSRQDSNTGELFF	TGTGCCAGTAGTTGGGACAGCCGTCAGGATTCGAACACCGGGGAGCTGTTTTTT
many	TRBV7-8	TRBD1	TRBJ1-2	CASSPRQGGYGYTF	TGTGCCAGCAGCCCTAGACAGGGGGGCTATGGCTACACCTTC
few	TRBV6-5	NA	TRBJ2-3	CASSPLTFSSTDTQYF	TGTGCCAGCAGCCCATTGACTTTTTCCTCCACAGATACGCAGTATTTT
NA	TRBV9	NA	TRBJ2-1	CASSVRATHYNEQFF	TGTGCCAGCAGCGTAAGGGCTACCCACTACAATGAGCAGTTCTTC
many	TRBV5-1	NA	TRBJ2-7	CASSFGGTEQYF	TGCGCCAGCAGCTTTGGCGGAACAGAGCAGTACTTC
many	TRBV4-3	NA	TRBJ1-3	CASSQEAGTSGNTIYF	TGCGCCAGCAGCCAAGAAGCAGGGACGTCTGGAAACACCATATATTTT
few	TRBV20-1	TRBD2	TRBJ2-1	CSARPPSAGGKLNYNEQFF	TGCAGTGCTAGGCCACCTTCTGCGGGGGGGAAGTTAAACTACAATGAGCAGTTCTTC